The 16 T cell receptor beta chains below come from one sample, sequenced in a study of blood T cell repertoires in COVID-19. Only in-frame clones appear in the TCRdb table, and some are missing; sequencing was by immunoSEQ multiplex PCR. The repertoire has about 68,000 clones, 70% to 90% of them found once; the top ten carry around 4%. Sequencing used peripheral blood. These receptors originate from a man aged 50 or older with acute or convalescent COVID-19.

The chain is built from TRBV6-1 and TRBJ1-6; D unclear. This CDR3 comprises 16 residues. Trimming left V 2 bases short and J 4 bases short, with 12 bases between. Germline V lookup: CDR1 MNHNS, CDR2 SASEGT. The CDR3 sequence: CASSEISHAYNSPLHF. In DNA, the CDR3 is TGTGCCAGCAGTGAAATTAGCCACGCATATAATTCACCCCTCCACTTT.

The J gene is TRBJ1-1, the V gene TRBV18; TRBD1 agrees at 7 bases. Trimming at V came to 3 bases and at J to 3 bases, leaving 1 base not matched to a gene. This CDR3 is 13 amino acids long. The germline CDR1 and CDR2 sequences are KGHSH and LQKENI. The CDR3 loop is CASSPQGDTEAFF. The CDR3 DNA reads TGTGCCAGCTCACCTCAGGGGGACACTGAAGCTTTCTTT.

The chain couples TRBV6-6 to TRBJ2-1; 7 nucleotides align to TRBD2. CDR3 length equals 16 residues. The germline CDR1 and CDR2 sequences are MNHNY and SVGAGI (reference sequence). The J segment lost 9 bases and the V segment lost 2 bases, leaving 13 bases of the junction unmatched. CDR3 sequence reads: CASSYLLGGSGREQFF. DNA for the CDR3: TGTGCCAGCAGTTACCTCTTGGGCGGGAGTGGGCGTGAGCAGTTCTTC.

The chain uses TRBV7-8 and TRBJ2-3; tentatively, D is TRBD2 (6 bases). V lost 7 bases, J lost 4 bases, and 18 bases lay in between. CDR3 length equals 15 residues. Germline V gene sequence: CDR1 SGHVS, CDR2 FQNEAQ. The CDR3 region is CASTVGSWVPDTQYF. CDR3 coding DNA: TGTGCCAGCACCGTCGGGAGTTGGGTTCCAGATACGCAGTATTTT.

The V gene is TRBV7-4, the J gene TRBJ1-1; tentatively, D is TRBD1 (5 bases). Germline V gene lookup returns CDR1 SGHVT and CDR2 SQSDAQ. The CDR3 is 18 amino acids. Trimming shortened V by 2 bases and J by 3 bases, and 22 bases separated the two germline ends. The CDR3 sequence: CASSLSDPEGGEYTEAFF. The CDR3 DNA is TGTGCCAGCAGCTTATCCGACCCCGAGGGAGGGGAATACACTGAAGCTTTCTTT.

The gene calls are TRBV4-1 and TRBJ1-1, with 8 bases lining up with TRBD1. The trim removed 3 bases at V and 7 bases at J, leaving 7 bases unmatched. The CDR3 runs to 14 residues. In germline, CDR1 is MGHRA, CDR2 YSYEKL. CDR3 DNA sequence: TGCGCCAGCAGCCAGGACAGGGAGGTTGGTGAAGCTTTCTTT. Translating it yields CASSQDREVGEAFF.

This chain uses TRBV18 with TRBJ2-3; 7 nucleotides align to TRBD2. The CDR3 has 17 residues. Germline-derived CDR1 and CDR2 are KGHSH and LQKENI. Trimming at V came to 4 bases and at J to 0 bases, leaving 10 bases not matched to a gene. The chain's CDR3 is CASSLSWRGSSTDTQYF. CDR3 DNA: TGTGCCAGCTCACTAAGCTGGCGCGGGAGTAGCACAGATACGCAGTATTTT.

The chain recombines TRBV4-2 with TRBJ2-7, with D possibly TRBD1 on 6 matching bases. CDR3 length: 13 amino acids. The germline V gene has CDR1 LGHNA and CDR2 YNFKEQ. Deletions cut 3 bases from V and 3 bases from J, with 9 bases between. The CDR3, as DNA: TGTGCCAGCAGCCAGGACAGATACTACGAGCAGTACTTC. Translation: CASSQDRYYEQYF.

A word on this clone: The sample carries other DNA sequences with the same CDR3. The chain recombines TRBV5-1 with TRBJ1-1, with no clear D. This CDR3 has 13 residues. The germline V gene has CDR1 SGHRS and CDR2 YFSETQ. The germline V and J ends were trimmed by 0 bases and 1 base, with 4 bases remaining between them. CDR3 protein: CASSLGENTEAFF. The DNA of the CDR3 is TGCGCCAGCAGCTTGGGCGAGAACACTGAAGCTTTCTTT.

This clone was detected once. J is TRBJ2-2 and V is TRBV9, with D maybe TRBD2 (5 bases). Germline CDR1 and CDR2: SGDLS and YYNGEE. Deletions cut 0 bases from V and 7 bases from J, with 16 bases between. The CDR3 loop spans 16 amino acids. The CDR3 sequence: CASSVGTSTEGGELFF. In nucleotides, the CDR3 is TGTGCCAGCAGCGTAGGGACTTCAACCGAGGGCGGGGAGCTGTTTTTT. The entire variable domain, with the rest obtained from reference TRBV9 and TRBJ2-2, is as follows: DSGVTQTPKHLITATGQRVTLRCSPRSGDLSVYWYQQSLDQGLQFLIQYYNGEERAKGNILERFSAQQFPDLHSELNLSSLELGDSALYFCASSVGTSTEGGELFFGEGSRLTVL.

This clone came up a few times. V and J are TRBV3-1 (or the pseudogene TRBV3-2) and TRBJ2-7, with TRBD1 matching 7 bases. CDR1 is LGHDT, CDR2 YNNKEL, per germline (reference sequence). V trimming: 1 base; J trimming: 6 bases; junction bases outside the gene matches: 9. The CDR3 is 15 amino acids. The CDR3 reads CASSQGRRQGGEQYF. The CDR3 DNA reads TGTGCCAGCAGCCAAGGACGCAGACAGGGCGGCGAGCAGTACTTC.

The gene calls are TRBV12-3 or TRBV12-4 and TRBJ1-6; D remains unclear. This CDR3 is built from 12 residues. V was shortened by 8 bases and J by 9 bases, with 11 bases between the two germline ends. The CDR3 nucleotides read TGTGCCAGCTCAACGGAGGGTTCACCCCTCCACTTT. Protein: CASSTEGSPLHF.

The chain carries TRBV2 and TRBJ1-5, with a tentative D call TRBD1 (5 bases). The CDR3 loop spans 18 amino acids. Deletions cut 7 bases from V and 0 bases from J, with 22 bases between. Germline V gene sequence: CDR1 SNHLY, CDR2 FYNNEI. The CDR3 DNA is TGTGCCAGCACTACACGACGGGGGGGAACGGGTAGCAATCAGCCCCAGCATTTT. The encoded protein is CASTTRRGGTGSNQPQHF.

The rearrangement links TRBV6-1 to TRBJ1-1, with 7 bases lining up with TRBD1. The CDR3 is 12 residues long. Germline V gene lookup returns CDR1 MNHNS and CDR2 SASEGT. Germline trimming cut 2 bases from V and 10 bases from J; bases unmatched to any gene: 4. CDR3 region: CASSEHTGAAFF. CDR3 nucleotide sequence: TGTGCCAGCAGTGAACATACAGGGGCAGCTTTCTTT.

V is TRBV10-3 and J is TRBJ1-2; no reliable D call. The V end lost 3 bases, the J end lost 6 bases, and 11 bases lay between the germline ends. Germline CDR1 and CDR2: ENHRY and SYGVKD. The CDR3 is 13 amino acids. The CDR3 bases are TGTGCCATCAGTGACAGTCTCGGGGATGGCTACACCTTC. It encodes CAISDSLGDGYTF.

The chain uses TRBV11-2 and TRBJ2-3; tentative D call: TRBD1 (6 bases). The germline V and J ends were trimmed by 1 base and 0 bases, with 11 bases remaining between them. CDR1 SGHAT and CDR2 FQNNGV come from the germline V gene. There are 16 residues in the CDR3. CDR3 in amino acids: CASSLAGQPSTDTQYF. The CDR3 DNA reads TGTGCCAGCAGCTTAGCCGGACAGCCTAGCACAGATACGCAGTATTTT.